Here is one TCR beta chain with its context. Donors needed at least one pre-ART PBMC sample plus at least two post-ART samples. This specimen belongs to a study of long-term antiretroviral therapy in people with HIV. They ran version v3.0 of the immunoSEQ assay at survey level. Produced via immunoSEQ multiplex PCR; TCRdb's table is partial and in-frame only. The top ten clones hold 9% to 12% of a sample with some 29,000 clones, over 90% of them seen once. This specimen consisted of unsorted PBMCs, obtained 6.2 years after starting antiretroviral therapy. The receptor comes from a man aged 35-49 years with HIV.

The CDR3 reads CASSLLAGGPGTDTQYF. The CDR3 nucleotides read TGTGCCAGCAGCTTGTTAGCGGGAGGGCCAGGCACAGATACGCAGTATTTT. V gene TRBV5-6 combines with J gene TRBJ2-3; 11 bases line up with TRBD2. From germline, CDR1 is SGHDT and CDR2 YYEEEE. V dropped 1 base and J dropped 1; count of bases not matched to a gene: 5. The CDR3 covers 17 residues. Combining the CDR3 with reference TRBV5-6 and TRBJ2-3 gives the whole variable domain DAGVTQSPTHLIKTRGQQVTLRCSPKSGHDTVSWYQQALGQGPQFIFQYYEEEERQRGNFPDRFSGHQFPNYSSELNVNALLLGDSALYLCASSLLAGGPGTDTQYFGPGTRLTVL.